This T cell receptor (beta chain) was recorded in a study of blood T cell repertoires in COVID-19. Across the whole study: The study drew acute and convalescent COVID-19 samples from the United States, Italy and Spain.

Per the germline V gene, CDR1 is SNHLY and CDR2 is FYNNEI. Trimming removed 4 bases at V and 3 bases at J, with 16 bases between. This CDR3 region has 15 residues. Participant age was about 18 to 95 years, and participants resided in about 25 US areas. Libraries were prepared by immunoSEQ multiplex PCR; TCRdb keeps only in-frame clonotypes and omits some of them. The profile shows 190,000 or so clones, around 90% of them singletons. The receptor comes from a woman aged 18 to 35 who had recovered from COVID-19. The rearrangement uses TRBV2 and TRBJ2-7; no clear D. The sequencing sample was made of PBMCs or T cells enriched from blood (not recorded which). Here the CDR3 DNA reads TGTGCCAGCAGTGTTAGTACTCCCCCCCGCTACGAGCAGTACTTC. Its translation is CASSVSTPPRYEQYF.